The clone carrying this T cell receptor (beta chain) showed up just once. This specimen belongs to a study of blood T cell repertoires in COVID-19. The J segment lost 6 bases and the V segment lost 0 bases, leaving 5 bases of the junction unmatched. CDR3 length: 16 residues. Germline V gene sequence: CDR1 MNHNY, CDR2 SVGAGI (reference sequence). Sequenced by immunoSEQ multiplex PCR; TCRdb stores in-frame clones only, minus some. The profile shows tens of thousands of clones, 82% of them singletons. This clonotype was sampled from a woman aged 60 to 75 with acute or convalescent COVID-19. The chain links TRBV6-6 to TRBJ2-2; 9 nucleotides agree with TRBD1. The sample comprised peripheral blood. CDR3 protein: CASSYSIGQGPGELFF. The CDR3 DNA reads TGTGCCAGCAGTTACTCGATCGGACAGGGGCCCGGGGAGCTGTTTTTT.